This passage covers 23 T cell receptor beta chains from one sample sequenced in a study of blood T cell repertoires in COVID-19. Some clones are missing from TCRdb's copy, which holds only in-frame ones; the method was immunoSEQ multiplex PCR. The sample carries 150,000 or so clones, roughly 90% recorded once. The sequenced sample was peripheral blood. The receptors here all came from a man between 60 and 70 years old with active or convalescent COVID-19.

This chain links TRBV10-3 with TRBJ2-5; TRBD2 matches at 11 bases. The trim removed 10 bases at V and 1 base at J, leaving 8 bases unmatched. This CDR3 has 15 amino acids. The germline V gene encodes CDR1 ENHRY and CDR2 SYGVKD. CDR3 residues: CATSGGRGGQETQYF. The DNA for the CDR3 is TGTGCCACTAGCGGGGGGCGCGGGGGCCAAGAGACCCAGTACTTC.

This clone is a singleton in its sample. The chain is built from TRBV28 and TRBJ1-5; 8 nucleotides match TRBD1. V lost 0 bases, J lost 0 bases, and 4 bases stayed unmatched. CDR1 MDHEN and CDR2 SYDVKM come from the germline V gene. The CDR3 is made up of 17 amino acids. CDR3 DNA: TGTGCCAGCAGTTTATGGGGACAGGCCTTTAGCAATCAGCCCCAGCATTTT. It yields the protein CASSLWGQAFSNQPQHF.

The chain is built from TRBV30 and TRBJ2-4; perhaps TRBD2 as D (6 bases). Per the germline V gene, CDR1 is GTSNPN and CDR2 is SVGIG (reference sequence). Trimming took off 0 bases at V and 1 base at J, with 13 bases between the two ends. The CDR3 runs 16 residues. The CDR3 DNA follows: TGTGCCTGGAGTGTCGCGGGGTCATGGGCCAAAAACATTCAGTACTTC. Translation: CAWSVAGSWAKNIQYF.

CDR3 in amino acids: CASSPIRDSYTDTQYF. CDR3 sequence (DNA): TGTGCCAGCTCACCTATCCGGGACAGCTACACAGATACGCAGTATTTT. The chain uses TRBV18 and TRBJ2-3; the match to TRBD1 covers 7 bases. CDR1 and CDR2 (germline): KGHSH, LQKENI. The V segment lost 3 bases and the J segment 2 bases; nucleotides outside the gene matches: 8. The CDR3 runs 16 residues.

This chain joins TRBV6-6 and TRBJ1-5; TRBD1 agrees at 8 bases. Germline assignment: CDR1 MNHNY and CDR2 SVGAGI (reference sequence). V shed 6 bases and J 7 bases; nucleotides not matched to a gene: 5. This CDR3 spans 13 amino acids. The chain's CDR3 is CASRDRGNQPQHF. As DNA, the CDR3 is TGTGCCAGCAGAGACAGGGGTAACCAGCCCCAGCATTTT.

The V gene is TRBV11-2, the J gene TRBJ1-2; 9 nucleotides match TRBD1. The CDR3 totals 15 residues. Germline V gene lookup returns CDR1 SGHAT and CDR2 FQNNGV. After removal of 5 bases from V and 8 bases from J, the junction contained 12 bases not matched to a gene. The CDR3 region is CASSQRGQGTGGYTF. DNA for the CDR3: TGTGCCAGCAGCCAGAGGGGACAGGGAACGGGAGGCTACACCTTC.

The chain employs TRBV7-9 and TRBJ2-7; no reliable D call. CDR1 and CDR2 (germline): SEHNR, FQNEAQ (reference sequence). The CDR3 runs 13 residues. Trimming took 6 bases from V and 0 from J, leaving 9 bases between them. CDR3 sequence: CASSYYSSYEQYF. The DNA of the CDR3 is TGTGCCAGCAGTTATTATAGCTCCTACGAGCAGTACTTC.

The rearrangement joins TRBV3-1 (or the pseudogene TRBV3-2) to TRBJ1-3; 9 positions agree with TRBD1. Looked up from germline, CDR1 is LGHDT and CDR2 is YNNKEL (reference sequence). J lost 0 bases, V lost 4 bases, and 4 bases had no gene match. The CDR3 consists of 16 residues. The CDR3 spells CASSRDRASSGNTIYF. In nucleotides, the CDR3 is TGTGCCAGCAGCCGGGACAGGGCGAGCTCTGGAAACACCATATATTTT.

The V gene is TRBV28, the J gene TRBJ1-4, with D hard to call. V was trimmed by 5 bases and J by 5 bases, leaving 12 bases between them. This CDR3 has 14 amino acids. From germline, CDR1 is MDHEN and CDR2 SYDVKM. This CDR3 reads CASSPPGKNEKLFF. In DNA form, the CDR3 reads TGTGCCAGCAGTCCCCCGGGGAAAAATGAAAAACTGTTTTTT. The full variable domain, with the rest looked up from reference TRBV28 and TRBJ1-4, is DVKVTQSSRYLVKRTGEKVFLECVQDMDHENMFWYRQDPGLGLRLIYFSYDVKMKEKGDIPEGYSVSREKKERFSLILESASTNQTSMYLCASSPPGKNEKLFFGSGTQLSVL.

The J gene is TRBJ1-1, the V gene TRBV11-2; D may be TRBD1 (6 bases). The CDR3 covers 15 residues. The V end was cut by 3 bases, the J end by 0 bases, with 11 bases between. Germline loops: CDR1 SGHAT, CDR2 FQNNGV. In DNA, the CDR3 is TGTGCCAGCAGCTTTAGGGGGACCATGAACACTGAAGCTTTCTTT. It is translated as CASSFRGTMNTEAFF.

This clone was seen once. Other DNA sequences in the same sample also yield this CDR3. As DNA, the CDR3 is TGTGCCAGCAGCTTGAGGACACTCTACAATGAGCAGTTCTTC. This encodes CASSLRTLYNEQFF. This sequence joins TRBV7-2 and TRBJ2-1; D is possibly TRBD1 (5 bases). The V and J ends lost 3 bases and 3 bases respectively, with 9 bases between them. The CDR3 loop spans 14 amino acids. Germline V gives CDR1 SGHTA, CDR2 FQGNSA.

This chain links TRBV6-5 with TRBJ1-2, with a tentative D call TRBD1 (5 bases). The CDR3 consists of 15 residues. Trimming shortened V by 5 bases and J by 4 bases, and 17 bases separated the two germline ends. Per germline, CDR1 MNHEY and CDR2 SVGAGI. CDR3 sequence reads: CASSLPWGQIYGYTF. The CDR3 DNA reads TGTGCCAGCAGTCTACCCTGGGGCCAAATCTATGGCTACACCTTC.

The CDR3 loop is CASSFREGGDIQYF. The CDR3 DNA is TGTGCCAGCAGTTTCAGGGAAGGTGGTGACATTCAGTACTTC. V gene TRBV6-5 combines with J gene TRBJ2-4, with D possibly TRBD1 on 5 matching bases. Trimming removed 4 bases at V and 8 bases at J, with 15 bases between. The CDR3 extends over 14 amino acids. Germline V gene data show CDR1 as MNHEY and CDR2 as SVGAGI.

This clone has a handful of counts. The V call is TRBV7-2, the J call TRBJ2-1; TRBD2 aligns across 16 bases. The V gene end was trimmed by 7 bases and the J gene end by 9 bases; junction bases not matched to a gene: 18. Looked up from germline, CDR1 is SGHTA and CDR2 is FQGNSA. This CDR3 has 19 amino acids. This CDR3 reads CASIMGRGGLAGGLGEQFF. The DNA of the CDR3 is TGTGCCAGCATCATGGGCAGGGGGGGACTAGCGGGAGGGCTCGGTGAGCAGTTCTTC.

The rearrangement uses TRBV7-2 and TRBJ1-1, with TRBD1 identical over 10 bases. V was clipped by 5 bases and J by 5 bases; unmatched bases: 14. Germline CDR1 and CDR2: SGHTA and FQGNSA. CDR3 length: 17 amino acids. CDR3 coding DNA: TGTGCCAGCAGCCTCAGAGGACAGGGGGGCGGAGGGACTGAAGCTTTCTTT. Translated, it gives CASSLRGQGGGGTEAFF.

The chain combines TRBV7-3 with TRBJ2-3, with a weak D call TRBD2 (6 bases). The V end lost 4 bases, the J end lost 5 bases, and 10 bases lay between the germline ends. The CDR3 sequence is 13 residues long. Per the germline V gene, CDR1 is SGHTA and CDR2 is FQGTGA. CDR3 nucleotide sequence: TGTGCCAGCAGCTCGGAGGGGATAGATACGCAGTATTTT. Its protein product is CASSSEGIDTQYF.

The chain carries TRBV2 and TRBJ2-6, with 10 bases that match TRBD1. The length of the CDR3 is 15 residues. The V segment lost 9 bases and the J segment 2 bases; nucleotides outside the gene matches: 4. Looked up from germline, CDR1 is SNHLY and CDR2 is FYNNEI. This CDR3 reads CASRTGGTGANVLTF. The CDR3 nucleotides read TGTGCCAGTCGGACAGGGGGAACTGGGGCCAACGTCCTGACTTTC.

The CDR3 loop is CASSLNSPGGNEKLFF. CDR3 DNA sequence: TGTGCCAGCAGCCTTAACAGTCCGGGGGGAAATGAAAAACTGTTTTTT. The chain joins TRBV7-2 to TRBJ1-4; D possibly corresponds to TRBD1 (5 bases). This CDR3 region has 16 residues. Germline values: CDR1 SGHTA, CDR2 FQGNSA. Trimming pared 5 bases from V and 5 bases from J, leaving 18 bases between.

This chain's CDR3 is CASSLDRYNEKLFF. In DNA, the CDR3 is TGTGCCAGCAGCTTAGACAGATATAATGAAAAACTGTTTTTT. The V gene is TRBV7-2, the J gene TRBJ1-4; D gene ambiguous. Germline V gives CDR1 SGHTA, CDR2 FQGNSA. This CDR3 comprises 14 residues. The ends were cut back, 1 base at V and 4 bases at J, with 7 bases in the middle.

The chain combines TRBV25-1 with TRBJ1-6; 10 nucleotides agree with TRBD1. Germline assignment: CDR1 MGHDK and CDR2 SYGVNS. The V gene end was trimmed by 3 bases and the J gene end by 9 bases; junction bases not matched to a gene: 2. This CDR3 is 14 amino acids long. In nucleotides, the CDR3 is TGTGCCAGCAGTGAGTGGGACAGGGGTTCACCCCTCCACTTT. This encodes CASSEWDRGSPLHF.

This chain links TRBV3-1 (or the pseudogene TRBV3-2) with TRBJ1-1; D is ambiguous. Germline CDR1 is LGHDT and CDR2 is YNNKEL (reference sequence). Deletions cut 4 bases from V and 0 bases from J, with 18 bases between. The CDR3 sequence is 17 residues long. The CDR3 reads CASSRKQLTFMNTEAFF. The CDR3 bases are TGTGCCAGCAGCCGAAAACAATTAACCTTCATGAACACTGAAGCTTTCTTT.

This clone was observed once. The rearrangement uses TRBV6-5 and TRBJ1-4; a weak D match, TRBD1 (6 bases). Looked up from germline, CDR1 is MNHEY and CDR2 is SVGAGI. The CDR3 length is 15 residues. Trimming took 6 bases from V and 7 from J, leaving 18 bases between them. In nucleotides, the CDR3 is TGTGCCAGCAGCTGGGAAGGGGGTGGGGTTGAAAAACTGTTTTTT. Protein: CASSWEGGGVEKLFF.

V gene TRBV6-6 combines with J gene TRBJ2-7, with 8 positions matching TRBD2. The CDR3 is 13 amino acids. J was trimmed by 3 bases and V by 6 bases; bases with no gene match: 4. Germline V CDR1 and CDR2: MNHNY, SVGAGI (reference sequence). CDR3: CASSSGGIYEQYF. The CDR3 nucleotides are TGTGCCAGCAGCTCGGGGGGGATCTACGAGCAGTACTTC.